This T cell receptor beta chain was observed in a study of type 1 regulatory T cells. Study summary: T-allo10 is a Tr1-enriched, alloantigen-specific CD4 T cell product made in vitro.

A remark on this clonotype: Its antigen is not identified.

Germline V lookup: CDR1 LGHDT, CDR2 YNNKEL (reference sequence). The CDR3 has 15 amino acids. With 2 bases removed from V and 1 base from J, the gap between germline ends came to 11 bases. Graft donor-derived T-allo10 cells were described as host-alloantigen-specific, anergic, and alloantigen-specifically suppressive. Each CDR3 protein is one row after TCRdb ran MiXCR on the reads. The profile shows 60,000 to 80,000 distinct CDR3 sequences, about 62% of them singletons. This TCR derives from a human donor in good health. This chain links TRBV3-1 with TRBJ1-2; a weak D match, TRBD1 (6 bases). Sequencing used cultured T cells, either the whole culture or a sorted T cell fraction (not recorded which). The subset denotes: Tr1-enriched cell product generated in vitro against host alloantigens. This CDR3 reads CASSQRDTYNYGYTF. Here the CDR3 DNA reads TGTGCCAGCAGCCAACGGGACACCTATAACTATGGCTACACCTTC. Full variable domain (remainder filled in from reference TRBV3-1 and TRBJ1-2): DTAVSQTPKYLVTQMGNDKSIKCEQNLGHDTMYWYKQDSKKFLKIMFSYNNKELIINETVPNRFSPKSPDKAHLNLHINSLELGDSAVYFCASSQRDTYNYGYTFGSGTRLTVV.